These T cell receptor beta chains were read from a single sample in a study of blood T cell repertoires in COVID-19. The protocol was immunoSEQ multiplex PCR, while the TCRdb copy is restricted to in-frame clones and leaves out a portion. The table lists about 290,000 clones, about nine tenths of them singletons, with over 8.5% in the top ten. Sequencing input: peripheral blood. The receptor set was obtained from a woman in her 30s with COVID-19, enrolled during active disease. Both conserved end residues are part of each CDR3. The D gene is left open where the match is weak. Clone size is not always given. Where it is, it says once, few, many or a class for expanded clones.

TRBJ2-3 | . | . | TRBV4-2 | TGTGCCAGCAGCCAAGATCTGAGGAAACCCACAGATACGCAGTATTTT | CASSQDLRKPTDTQYF
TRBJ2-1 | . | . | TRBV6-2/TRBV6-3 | TGTGCCAGCAGTTACAGGCGACAGAACAATGAGCAGTTCTTC | CASSYRRQNNEQFF
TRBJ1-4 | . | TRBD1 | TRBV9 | TGTGCCAGCAGCGTAGGGTCAACAGGGGGTGGTGAAAAACTGTTTTTT | CASSVGSTGGGEKLFF
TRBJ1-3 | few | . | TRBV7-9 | TGTGCCAGCGTTCCGTGGGCGGGCGCCTCTGGAAACACCATATATTTT | CASVPWAGASGNTIYF
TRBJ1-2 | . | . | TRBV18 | TGTGCCAGCTCACCGGAAAGGGGTTATGGCTACACCTTC | CASSPERGYGYTF
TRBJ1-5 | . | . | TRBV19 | TGTGCCAGTAGTCGGGTTAACGGGGTGCAGCCCCAGCATTTT | CASSRVNGVQPQHF
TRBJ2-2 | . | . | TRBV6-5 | TGTGCCAGCAGTTACGAGATGGCCGGGGAGCTGTTTTTT | CASSYEMAGELFF
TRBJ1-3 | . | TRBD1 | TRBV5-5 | TGTGCCAGCAGCTTGGCCGGGACAGGGGGAAACACCATATATTTT | CASSLAGTGGNTIYF
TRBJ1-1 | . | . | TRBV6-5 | TGTGCCAGCAGTTACGCAGAAGGGGTACCTACCACTGAAGCTTTCTTT | CASSYAEGVPTTEAFF
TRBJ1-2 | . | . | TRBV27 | TGTGCCAGCAGTTTTTCGACAAACTATGGCTACACCTTC | CASSFSTNYGYTF
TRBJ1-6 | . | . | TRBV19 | TGTGCCACCAACGGACTCACGAATTCACCCCTCCACTTT | CATNGLTNSPLHF
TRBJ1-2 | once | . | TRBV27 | TGTGCCAGCAGTATCGGGGGTTTGGATGGCTACACCTTC | CASSIGGLDGYTF
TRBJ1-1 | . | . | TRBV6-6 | TGTGCCAGCAGTTACAGCCCATCATTAAACACTGAAGCTTTCTTT | CASSYSPSLNTEAFF
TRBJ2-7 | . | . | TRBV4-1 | TGCGCCAGCAGCCAAGCTAACGGAGTTTACTACGAGCAGTACTTC | CASSQANGVYYEQYF
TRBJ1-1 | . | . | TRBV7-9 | TGTGCCAGCACCGCTCAGGTGGGGCTTAACACTGAAGCTTTCTTT | CASTAQVGLNTEAFF
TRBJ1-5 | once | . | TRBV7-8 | TGTGCCAGCAGCTTAGCATCAGGGGCTCTAGGACCCCAGCATTTT | CASSLASGALGPQHF
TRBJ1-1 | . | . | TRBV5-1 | TGCGCCAGCAGCGTAGACAGCCCCCCGGTTGAAGCTTTCTTT | CASSVDSPPVEAFF
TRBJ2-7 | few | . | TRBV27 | TGTGCCAGCAGTACCCTGACAGTTTCATCCTACGAGCAGTACTTC | CASSTLTVSSYEQYF
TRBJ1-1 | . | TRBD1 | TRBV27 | TGTGCCAGCAGTAGAAGGGGGCGCAGGGGCACTGAAGCTTTCTTT | CASSRRGRRGTEAFF
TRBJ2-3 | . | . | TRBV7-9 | TGTGCCAGCAGCTTAGTAATAAGCACAGATACGCAGTATTTT | CASSLVISTDTQYF
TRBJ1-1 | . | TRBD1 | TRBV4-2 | TGTGCCAGCAGCCACTTGACAGGGGGGGACACTGAAGCTTTCTTT | CASSHLTGGDTEAFF
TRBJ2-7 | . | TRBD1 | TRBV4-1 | TGCGCCAGCAGCCGGACAGGGGGGTCCGAGCAGTACTTC | CASSRTGGSEQYF
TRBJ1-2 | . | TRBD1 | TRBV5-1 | TGCGCCAGCAGCGAAGGGCCGGGACAGGGGCCTGGCTACACCTTC | CASSEGPGQGPGYTF
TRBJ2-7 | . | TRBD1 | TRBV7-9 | TGTGCCAGCAGCCCCGGGGACAGGCGGGGCGAGCAGTACTTC | CASSPGDRRGEQYF
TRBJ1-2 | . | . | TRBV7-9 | TGTGCCAGCAGCTCCCGTGACGGGTATGGCTACACCTTC | CASSSRDGYGYTF
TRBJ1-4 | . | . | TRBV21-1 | TGTGCCAGCAGCAAGGTGGGTCAGACAAATGAAAAACTGTTTTTT | CASSKVGQTNEKLFF
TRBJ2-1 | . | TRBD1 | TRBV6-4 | TGTGCCAGCAGACAGGGGTATGAGCAGTTCTTC | CASRQGYEQFF
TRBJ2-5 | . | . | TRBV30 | TGTGCCTGGAGTGTACAGACGGAGACCCAGTACTTC | CAWSVQTETQYF
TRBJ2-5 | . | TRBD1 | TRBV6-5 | TGTGCCAGCAGCCAAATTGGACAGGGGATCCGGACCCAGTACTTC | CASSQIGQGIRTQYF
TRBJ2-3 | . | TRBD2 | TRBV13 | TGTGCCAGCAGCTTAGCCCTAGCGGGGACCACAGATACGCAGTATTTT | CASSLALAGTTDTQYF
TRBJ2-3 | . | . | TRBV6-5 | TGTGCCAGCAGGACAATGAGAGATACGCAGTATTTT | CASRTMRDTQYF
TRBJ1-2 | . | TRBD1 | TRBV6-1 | TGTGCCAGCAGTGACTACAGGGGGCGCGGAAGTAACTATGGCTACACCTTC | CASSDYRGRGSNYGYTF
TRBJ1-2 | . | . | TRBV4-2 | TGTGCCAGCAGCCAAGATCTCTATGGCTACACCTTC | CASSQDLYGYTF
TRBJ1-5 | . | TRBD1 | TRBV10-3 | TGTGCCATCAGAAGGACCCCAGGGGGCTGTAGCAATCAGCCCCAGCATTTT | CAIRRTPGGCSNQPQHF
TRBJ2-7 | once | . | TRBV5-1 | TGCGCCAGCAGCTTGGCCGCAGGGGACGAGCAGTACTTC | CASSLAAGDEQYF
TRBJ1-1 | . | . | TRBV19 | TGTGCCAGTAGTATATGGGGGGGCACTGAAGCTTTCTTT | CASSIWGGTEAFF
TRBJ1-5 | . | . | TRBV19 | TGTGCCACCTCACAGGGTAGGGGCAATCAGCCCCAGCATTTT | CATSQGRGNQPQHF
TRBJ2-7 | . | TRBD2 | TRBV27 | TGTGCCAGCAGTTTTGGCCCCGGGGGGGGGCCGGCCGAGCAGTACTTC | CASSFGPGGGPAEQYF
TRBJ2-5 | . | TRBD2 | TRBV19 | TGTGCCAGTAGTATAGCCGGGACTAGCGGGGGAAAGCCCCTTGGAGAGACCCAGTACTTC | CASSIAGTSGGKPLGETQYF
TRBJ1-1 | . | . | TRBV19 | TGTGCCAGTAGTACCAGGGCTACTGAAGCTTTCTTT | CASSTRATEAFF
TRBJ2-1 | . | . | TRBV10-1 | TGCGCCAGCAGTGAAGGGGTCCGGGGGGCCGGGAATGAGCAGTTCTTC | CASSEGVRGAGNEQFF
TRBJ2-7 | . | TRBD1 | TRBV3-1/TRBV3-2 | TGTGCCAGCAGCCCCTCAGACAGGGTAGGCTCCTACGAGCAGTACTTC | CASSPSDRVGSYEQYF
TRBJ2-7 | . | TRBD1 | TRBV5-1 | TGCGCCAGCAGTTCTCGACAGGGAGTATCCTACGAGCAGTACTTC | CASSSRQGVSYEQYF
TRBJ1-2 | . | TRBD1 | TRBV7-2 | TGTGCCAGCAGAAGGGATTTGGGCATAGGGGGCGGAGGGCATGGCTACACCTTC | CASRRDLGIGGGGHGYTF
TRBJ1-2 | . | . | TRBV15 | TGTGCCACCAGCAGAGGTACGGGCTATGGCTACACCTTC | CATSRGTGYGYTF
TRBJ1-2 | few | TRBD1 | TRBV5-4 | TGTGCCAGCAGCGCAACAGGGGCCCCTGGCTACACCTTC | CASSATGAPGYTF